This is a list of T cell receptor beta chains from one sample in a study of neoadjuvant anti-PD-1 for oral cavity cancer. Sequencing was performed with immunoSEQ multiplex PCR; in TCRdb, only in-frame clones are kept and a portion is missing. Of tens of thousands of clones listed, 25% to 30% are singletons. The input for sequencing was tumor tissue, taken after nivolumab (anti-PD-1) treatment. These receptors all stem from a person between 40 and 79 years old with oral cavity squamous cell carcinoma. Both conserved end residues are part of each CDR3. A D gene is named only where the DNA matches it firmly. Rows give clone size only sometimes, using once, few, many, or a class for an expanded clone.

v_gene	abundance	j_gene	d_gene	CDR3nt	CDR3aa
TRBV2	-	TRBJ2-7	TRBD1	TGTGCCAGCAGACAGGGGGCTTCCTACGAGCAGTACTTC	CASRQGASYEQYF
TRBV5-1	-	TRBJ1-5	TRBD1	TGCGCCAGCAGCTTGGGAGGACAGGGAGTGGAGCCCCAGCATTTT	CASSLGGQGVEPQHF
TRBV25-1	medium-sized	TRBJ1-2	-	TGTGCCAGCAGTGAATCAGTATTCAACTATGGCTACACCTTC	CASSESVFNYGYTF
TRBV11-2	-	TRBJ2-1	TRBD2	TGTGCCAGCAGCTTTATGGGGACTAGCGGAAATGAGCAGTTCTTC	CASSFMGTSGNEQFF
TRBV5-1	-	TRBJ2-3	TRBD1	TGCGCCAGCAGCTTGGAGGGACAGGGCACAGATACGCAGTATTTT	CASSLEGQGTDTQYF
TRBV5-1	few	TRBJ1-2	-	TGCGCCAGCAGCCCCGGACAGAAGGGCTACACCTTC	CASSPGQKGYTF
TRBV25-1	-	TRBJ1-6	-	TGTGCCAGCGGGAGGACAGCGAGCTCCTATAATTCACCCCTCCACTTT	CASGRTASSYNSPLHF
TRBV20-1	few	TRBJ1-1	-	TGCAGTGCTACATTGGGGACTGAAGCTTTCTTT	CSATLGTEAFF
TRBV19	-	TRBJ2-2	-	TGTGCCAGTAGTAATAGGGGGACTGACCCCGGCGGCGGCGGGGAGCTGTTTTTT	CASSNRGTDPGGGGELFF
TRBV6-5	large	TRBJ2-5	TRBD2	TGTGCCAGCAGTTACTCGACCCTAGCGGCAGAGACCCAGTACTTC	CASSYSTLAAETQYF
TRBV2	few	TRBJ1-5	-	TGTGCCAGCACTAGAACGACAGGAGTTAATCAGCCCCAGCATTTT	CASTRTTGVNQPQHF
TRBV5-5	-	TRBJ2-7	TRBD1	TGTGCCAGCAGATCTAAACCGGGACAGGGCGGAGAGCAGTACTTC	CASRSKPGQGGEQYF
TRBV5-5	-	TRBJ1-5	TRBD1	TGTGCCAGCAGCACGCAGGGGGGCCAGCCCCAGCATTTT	CASSTQGGQPQHF
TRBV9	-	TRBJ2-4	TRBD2	TGTGCCAGCAGCCCTCCGGGGGGCATTCAGTACTTC	CASSPPGGIQYF
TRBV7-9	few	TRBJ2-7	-	TGTGCCAGCAGCCTCGGACAGTACGAGCAGTACTTC	CASSLGQYEQYF
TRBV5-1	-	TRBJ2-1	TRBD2	TGCGCCAGCAGCTTGTATCTCGGGGGGGGCACCCGCAATGAGCAGTTCTTC	CASSLYLGGGTRNEQFF
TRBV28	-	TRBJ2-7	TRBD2	TGTGCCAGCAGCTTATCAGGGACTAGCGGGAAATACGAGCAGTACTTC	CASSLSGTSGKYEQYF
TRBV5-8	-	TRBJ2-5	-	TGTGCCAGCAGCTGGGGTACGAACCAAGAGACCCAGTACTTC	CASSWGTNQETQYF
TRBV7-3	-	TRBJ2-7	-	TGTGCCAGCAGCTTAGACGGGACCACAGGCTCCTACGAGCAGTACTTC	CASSLDGTTGSYEQYF
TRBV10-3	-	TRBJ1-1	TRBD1	TGTGCCATCAGAGCGCAGGGGGACACTGAAGCTTTCTTT	CAIRAQGDTEAFF
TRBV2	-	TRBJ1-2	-	TGTGCCAGCAGTTCAGATGGGGGTGGCTACACCTTC	CASSSDGGGYTF
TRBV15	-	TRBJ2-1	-	TGTGCCACCAGCTCAAGAGCGGTCAGAGGGAGCAATGAGCAGTTCTTC	CATSSRAVRGSNEQFF